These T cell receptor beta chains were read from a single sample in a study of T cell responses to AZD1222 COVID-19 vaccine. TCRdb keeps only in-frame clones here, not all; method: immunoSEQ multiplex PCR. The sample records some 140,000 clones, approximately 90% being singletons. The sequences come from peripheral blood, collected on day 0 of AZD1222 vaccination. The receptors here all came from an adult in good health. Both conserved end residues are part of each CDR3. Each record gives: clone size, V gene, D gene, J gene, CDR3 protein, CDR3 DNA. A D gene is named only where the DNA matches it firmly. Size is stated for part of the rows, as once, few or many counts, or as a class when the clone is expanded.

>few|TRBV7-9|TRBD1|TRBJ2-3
CASSLTGQNTDTQYF
TGTGCCAGCAGCTTAACGGGACAGAACACAGATACGCAGTATTTT
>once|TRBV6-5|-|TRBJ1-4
CASTEPNNEKLFF
TGTGCCAGCACCGAACCCAACAATGAAAAACTGTTTTTT
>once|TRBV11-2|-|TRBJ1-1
CASSLLPRSTEAFF
TGTGCCAGCAGCTTACTACCGCGGAGCACTGAAGCTTTCTTT
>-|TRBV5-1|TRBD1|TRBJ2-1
CASKRDRGRDEQFF
TGCGCCAGCAAACGGGACAGGGGGCGAGATGAGCAGTTCTTC
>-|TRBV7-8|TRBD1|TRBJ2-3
CASSSRTGITDTQYF
TGTGCCAGCAGCTCCAGGACAGGGATCACAGATACGCAGTATTTT
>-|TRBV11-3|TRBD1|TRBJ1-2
CASSPGQGYGYTF
TGTGCCAGCAGCCCGGGACAGGGCTATGGCTACACCTTC
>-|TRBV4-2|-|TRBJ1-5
CASSRNGLNNQPQHF
TGTGCCAGCAGCCGTAACGGACTTAACAATCAGCCCCAGCATTTT
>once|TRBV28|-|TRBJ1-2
CASQKRYGYTF
TGTGCCAGCCAAAAGAGGTATGGCTACACCTTC
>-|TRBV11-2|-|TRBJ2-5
CASSKGSQETQYF
TGTGCCAGCAGCAAGGGTTCCCAAGAGACCCAGTACTTC
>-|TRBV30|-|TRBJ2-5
CGGTARGTQYF
TGTGGGGGAACAGCCCGGGGGACCCAGTACTTC
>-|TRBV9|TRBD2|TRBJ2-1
CASSVSGRGNEQFF
TGTGCCAGCAGCGTAAGCGGGAGGGGCAATGAGCAGTTCTTC
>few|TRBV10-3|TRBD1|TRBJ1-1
CAISEPQTGYTEAFF
TGTGCCATCAGTGAGCCCCAGACAGGGTACACTGAAGCTTTCTTT
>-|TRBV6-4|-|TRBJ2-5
CASSASSGETQYF
TGTGCCAGCAGTGCCTCCTCGGGGGAGACCCAGTACTTC
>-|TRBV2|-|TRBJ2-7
CASKERSYEQYF
TGTGCCAGCAAGGAGCGGTCCTACGAGCAGTACTTC
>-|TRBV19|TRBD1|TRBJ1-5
CTPGQGWKKPQHF
TGTACCCCGGGACAGGGGTGGAAGAAGCCCCAGCATTTT
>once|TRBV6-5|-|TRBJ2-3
CASRRLLGADTQYF
TGTGCCAGCAGGAGGCTCCTCGGAGCAGATACGCAGTATTTT
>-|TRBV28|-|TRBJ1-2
CASKGGGANYGYTF
TGTGCCAGCAAGGGGGGGGGCGCGAACTATGGCTACACCTTC
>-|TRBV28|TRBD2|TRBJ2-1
CASSRGGGGGYNEQFF
TGTGCCAGCAGTCGTGGCGGGGGGGGCGGCTACAATGAGCAGTTCTTC
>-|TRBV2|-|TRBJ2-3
CASSDSSVTDTQYF
TGTGCCAGCAGTGATTCCTCGGTCACAGATACGCAGTATTTT
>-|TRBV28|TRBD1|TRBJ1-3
CASSSGQGNTIYF
TGTGCCAGCAGTTCCGGACAGGGGAACACCATATATTTT
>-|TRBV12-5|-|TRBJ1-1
CASGLVPGEAFF
TGTGCTAGTGGTTTGGTACCTGGGGAAGCTTTCTTT
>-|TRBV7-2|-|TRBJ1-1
CASSMTGGTEAFF
TGTGCCAGCAGTATGACGGGAGGCACTGAAGCTTTCTTT
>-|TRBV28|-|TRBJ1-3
CASSFRAAGNTIYF
TGTGCCAGCAGTTTCAGGGCGGCTGGAAACACCATATATTTT
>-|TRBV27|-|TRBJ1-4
CASGLTVNEKLFF
TGTGCCAGCGGCTTGACAGTTAATGAAAAACTGTTTTTT
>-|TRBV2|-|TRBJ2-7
CASSGGGWRDEQYF
TGTGCCAGCAGCGGTGGGGGTTGGAGAGACGAGCAGTACTTC
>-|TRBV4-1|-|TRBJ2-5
CASSQESLLRGLYF
TGCGCCAGCAGCCAAGAAAGTCTGCTTCGAGGCCTTTACTTC
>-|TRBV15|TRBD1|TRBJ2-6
CATSGLVGQGSVGANVLTF
TGTGCCACCAGCGGCCTGGTGGGACAGGGGTCCGTGGGGGCCAACGTCCTGACTTTC
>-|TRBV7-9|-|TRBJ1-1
CASSVRVNTEAFF
TGTGCCAGCAGCGTCAGGGTGAACACTGAAGCTTTCTTT
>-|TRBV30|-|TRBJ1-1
CAWSVSNTEAFF
TGTGCCTGGAGCGTATCGAACACTGAAGCTTTCTTT
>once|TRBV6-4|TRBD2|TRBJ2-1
CASSDIAGAGSYNEQFF
TGTGCCAGCAGTGACATAGCGGGGGCCGGCTCCTACAATGAGCAGTTCTTC
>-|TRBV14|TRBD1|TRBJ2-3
CASSQDPVTGVDTQYF
TGTGCCAGCAGCCAAGATCCAGTGACAGGGGTCGATACGCAGTATTTT
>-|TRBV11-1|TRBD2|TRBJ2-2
CASSPLAVTGELFF
TGTGCCAGCAGCCCACTAGCGGTCACCGGGGAGCTGTTTTTT
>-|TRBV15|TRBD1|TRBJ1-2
CATSRDRTGLRGYTF
TGTGCCACCAGCAGAGATAGGACAGGGTTAAGGGGCTACACCTTC
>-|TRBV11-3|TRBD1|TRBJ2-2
CASSQRQGLAGELFF
TGTGCCAGCAGCCAAAGACAGGGGTTAGCCGGGGAGCTGTTTTTT
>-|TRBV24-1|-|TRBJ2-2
CATSDTSAGELFF
TGTGCCACCAGTGACACAAGCGCCGGGGAGCTGTTTTTT
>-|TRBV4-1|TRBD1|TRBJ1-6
CASSSTDRGISPLHF
TGCGCCAGCAGCAGCACCGACAGGGGGATATCACCCCTCCACTTT
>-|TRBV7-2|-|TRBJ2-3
CASSLESARGTDTQYF
TGTGCCAGCAGCTTAGAGTCGGCTAGAGGCACAGATACGCAGTATTTT
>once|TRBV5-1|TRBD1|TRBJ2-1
CASSFTGGNEQFF
TGCGCCAGCAGCTTCACAGGGGGCAATGAGCAGTTCTTC
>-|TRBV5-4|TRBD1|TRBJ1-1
CASSPGQTEAFF
TGTGCCAGCAGCCCGGGACAGACTGAAGCTTTCTTT